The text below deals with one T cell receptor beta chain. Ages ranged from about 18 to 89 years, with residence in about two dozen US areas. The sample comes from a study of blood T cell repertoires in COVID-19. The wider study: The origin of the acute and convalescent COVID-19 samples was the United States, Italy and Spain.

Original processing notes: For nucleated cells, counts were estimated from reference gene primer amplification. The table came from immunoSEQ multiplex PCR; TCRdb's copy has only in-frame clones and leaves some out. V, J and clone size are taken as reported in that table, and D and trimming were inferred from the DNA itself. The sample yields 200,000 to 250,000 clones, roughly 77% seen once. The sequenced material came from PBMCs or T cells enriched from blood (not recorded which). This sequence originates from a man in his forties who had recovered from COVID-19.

The CDR3 reads CASSYFGSEYGYTF. Written as DNA, the CDR3 is TGTGCCAGCAGTTACTTCGGGTCGGAGTATGGCTACACCTTC. The rearrangement links TRBV6-6 to TRBJ1-2; no clear D gene. CDR3 length equals 14 residues. V was shortened by 1 base and J by 5 bases, with 11 bases between the two germline ends. Germline V CDR1 and CDR2: MNHNY, SVGAGI (reference sequence).